The T cell receptor (beta chain) under discussion was sequenced for a study of T cell repertoires in cytomegalovirus infection. At the level of the study: Used in the study were CMV epitopes, some recently identified and HLA-C-restricted, others well-studied and HLA-B-restricted. Indicated by public TCR beta signatures were CMV infection and matching HLA type. Overall study results and limits: HLA-C-restricted CMV clonotypes gave the most frequent clonotype in two of eight donors. The study identified carriers of CMV plus the relevant HLA from cumulative public TCR beta family frequency.

Details on this clonotype: The target antigen is unknown.

TCRdb re-analysed the reads in MiXCR, keeping a single row per CDR3 protein. Here the sample spans approximately 340,000 distinct CDR3 sequences, 25% to 30% being singletons. Sequenced material: cultured PBMCs, taken from culture after CMV antigen stimulation. This TCR was recovered from a human donor in good health (CMV status not recorded). Some clones in this sample may be carry-over from other donors' samples.

CDR3 nucleotides: TGTGCCAGCAGCTTAATAATGGAGGGGGTAGAGACCCAGTACTTC. It yields the protein CASSLIMEGVETQYF. The V and J genes are TRBV7-8 and TRBJ2-5; tentatively, D is TRBD1 or TRBD2 (6 bases each). CDR1 SGHVS and CDR2 FQNEAQ come from the germline V gene. V lost 2 bases, J lost 4 bases, and 14 bases lay in between. This CDR3 region has 15 residues.